This paragraph reports one T cell receptor (beta chain). The antigen remains undetermined. The primer mix had 60 Vbeta and 13 Jbeta primers. The assay was immunoSEQ multiplex PCR, and TCRdb's table has in-frame clones only and misses some. The data show about 190,000 clones, with more than 75% seen just once and 1% to 1.5% held by the top ten. The data originate from a study of cytomegalovirus exposure and HLA in healthy donors. Study in general: Approximately 180 million T cells yielded 117 million unique TCR beta sequences, as an earlier analysis found.

The study's findings and limits: Some highly shared sequence variants likely arose as a pipeline artifact.

Sequencing was performed on PBMCs. The sequence was obtained from a man aged 25 to 45 in good health and CMV-seronegative.

In DNA form, the CDR3 reads TGCGCCAGCAGCCAAGATCATCTAGCGGGGGGATCGAGGTTCTTC. As protein: CASSQDHLAGGSRFF. V and J are TRBV4-3 and TRBJ2-1; TRBD2 agrees at 11 bases. The CDR3 consists of 15 residues. V dropped 0 bases and J dropped 15; count of bases not matched to a gene: 10. Germline CDR1 and CDR2: LGHNA and YSLEER.